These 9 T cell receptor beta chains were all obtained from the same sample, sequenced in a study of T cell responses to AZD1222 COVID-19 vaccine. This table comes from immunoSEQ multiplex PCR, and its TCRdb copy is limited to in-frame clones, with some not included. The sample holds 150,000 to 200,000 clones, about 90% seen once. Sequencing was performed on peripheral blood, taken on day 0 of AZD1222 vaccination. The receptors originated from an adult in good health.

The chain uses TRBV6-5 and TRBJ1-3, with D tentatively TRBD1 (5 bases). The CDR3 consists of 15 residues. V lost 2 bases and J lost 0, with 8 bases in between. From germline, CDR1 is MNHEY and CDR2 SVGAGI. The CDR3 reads CASSYGDLSGNTIYF. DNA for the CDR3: TGTGCCAGCAGTTACGGGGACCTCTCTGGAAACACCATATATTTT.

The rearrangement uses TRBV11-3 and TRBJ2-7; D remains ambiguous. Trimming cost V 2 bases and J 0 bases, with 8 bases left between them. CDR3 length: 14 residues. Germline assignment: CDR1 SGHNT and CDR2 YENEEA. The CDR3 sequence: CASSLSQFSYEQYF. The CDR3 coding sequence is TGTGCCAGCAGCTTAAGTCAGTTCTCCTACGAGCAGTACTTC.

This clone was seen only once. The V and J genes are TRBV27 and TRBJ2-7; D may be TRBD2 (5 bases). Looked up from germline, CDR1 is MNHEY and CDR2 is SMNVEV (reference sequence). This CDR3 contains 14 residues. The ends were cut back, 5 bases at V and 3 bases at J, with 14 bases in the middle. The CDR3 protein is CASSMRPRDYEQYF. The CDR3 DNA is TGTGCCAGCAGTATGCGACCCCGGGACTACGAGCAGTACTTC.

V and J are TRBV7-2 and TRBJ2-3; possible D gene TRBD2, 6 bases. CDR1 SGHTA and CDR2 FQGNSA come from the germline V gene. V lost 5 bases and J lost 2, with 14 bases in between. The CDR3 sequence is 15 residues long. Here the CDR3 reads CASSGPSASTDTQYF. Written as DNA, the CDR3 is TGTGCCAGCAGCGGCCCTAGCGCTTCCACAGATACGCAGTATTTT.

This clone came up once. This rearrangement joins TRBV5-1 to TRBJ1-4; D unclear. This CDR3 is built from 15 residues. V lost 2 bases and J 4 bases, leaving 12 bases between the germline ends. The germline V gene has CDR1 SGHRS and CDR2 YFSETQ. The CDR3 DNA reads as TGCGCCAGCAGCTTCGACGGGCGGGGTAATGAAAAACTGTTTTTT. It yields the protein CASSFDGRGNEKLFF.

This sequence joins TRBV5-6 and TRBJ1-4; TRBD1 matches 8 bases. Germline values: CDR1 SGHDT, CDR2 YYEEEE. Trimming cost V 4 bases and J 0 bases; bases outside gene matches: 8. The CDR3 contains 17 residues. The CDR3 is CASSAGQGRATNEKLFF. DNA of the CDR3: TGTGCCAGCAGCGCCGGACAGGGAAGAGCAACTAATGAAAAACTGTTTTTT.

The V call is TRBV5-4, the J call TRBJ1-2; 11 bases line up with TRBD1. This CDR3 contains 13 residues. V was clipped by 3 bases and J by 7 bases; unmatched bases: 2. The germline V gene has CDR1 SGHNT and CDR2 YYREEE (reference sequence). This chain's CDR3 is CASSSGQGGGYTF. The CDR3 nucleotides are TGTGCCAGCAGCTCGGGACAGGGGGGTGGCTACACCTTC.

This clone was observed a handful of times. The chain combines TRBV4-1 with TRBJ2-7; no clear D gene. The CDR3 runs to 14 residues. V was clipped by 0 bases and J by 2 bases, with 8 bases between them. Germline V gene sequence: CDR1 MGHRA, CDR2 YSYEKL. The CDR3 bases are TGCGCCAGCAGCCAAGAGGCCCCCCCCTACGAGCAGTACTTC. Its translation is CASSQEAPPYEQYF.

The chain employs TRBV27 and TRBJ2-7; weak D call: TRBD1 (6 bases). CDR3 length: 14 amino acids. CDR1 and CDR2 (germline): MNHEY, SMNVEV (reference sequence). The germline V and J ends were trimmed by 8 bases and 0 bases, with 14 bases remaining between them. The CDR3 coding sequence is TGTGCCAGCTCAAACAGGGATAGCTCCTACGAGCAGTACTTC. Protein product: CASSNRDSSYEQYF.